These T cell receptor beta chains were read from a single sample in a study of blood T cell repertoires in COVID-19. The repertoire was sequenced with immunoSEQ multiplex PCR; TCRdb's copy has only in-frame clones and lacks some. This repertoire shows under 500,000 clones, 70% to 90% found once; its top ten account for approximately 2%. Sequencing input: PBMCs or T cells enriched from blood (not recorded which). Every receptor here comes from a woman between 18 and 30 years old with acute COVID-19. Both conserved end residues are part of each CDR3. The order of the fields is V gene, J gene, clone size, D gene, CDR3 DNA, CDR3 protein. A D gene is named only where the DNA matches it firmly. Clone size is stated in some rows and not others, as once, few, many or a class when expanded.

TRBV18,TRBJ1-1,NA,NA,TGTGCCAGCTCACCAAAGGGGTTCGCTGAAGCTTTCTTT,CASSPKGFAEAFF
TRBV6-4,TRBJ1-5,NA,TRBD1,TGTGCCAGCAGACCACAGGGGCACAATCAGCCCCAGCATTTT,CASRPQGHNQPQHF
TRBV18,TRBJ2-7,NA,NA,TGTGCCAGCTCCGCCGGGATGGGGTCCCACGAGCAGTACTTC,CASSAGMGSHEQYF
TRBV3-1/TRBV3-2,TRBJ2-1,NA,NA,TGTGCCAGCAGCCAAGTTTGGGCAGGGGAGAATGAGCAGTTCTTC,CASSQVWAGENEQFF
TRBV11-2,TRBJ1-2,NA,NA,TGTGCCAGCACCGCCCGGGTTCAGGGTTATGGCTACACCTTC,CASTARVQGYGYTF
TRBV4-1,TRBJ1-4,once,TRBD1,TGCGCCAGTAGCCGGGACAGGGGCGCAAAACTGTTTTTT,CASSRDRGAKLFF
TRBV29-1,TRBJ2-7,NA,NA,TGCAGCGTTGTTGGGTCAGGGGTACACGAGCAGTACTTC,CSVVGSGVHEQYF
TRBV4-3,TRBJ2-3,NA,TRBD2,TGCGCCAGCAGCCAAGGACTAGCGAGCACAGATACGCAGTATTTT,CASSQGLASTDTQYF
TRBV19,TRBJ1-1,NA,NA,TGTGCCAGTAGTATAGGACTCGGGGAAGCTTTCTTT,CASSIGLGEAFF
TRBV6-5,TRBJ2-7,NA,TRBD2,TGTGCCAGCAGTTCTACTAGCGGGGGGTCCTACGAGCAGTACTTC,CASSSTSGGSYEQYF
TRBV2,TRBJ2-1,NA,TRBD1,TGTGCCAGCATTCGCGGGACAGGGGATGAGCAGTTCTTC,CASIRGTGDEQFF
TRBV12-3/TRBV12-4,TRBJ1-1,NA,TRBD1,TGTGCCAGCAGTTTATTTCAGGGGGAAGGGGCTTTCTTT,CASSLFQGEGAFF
TRBV2,TRBJ2-3,NA,NA,TGTGCCAGCAGGGGAGTGGAGGGGGCGACTGATACGCAGTATTTT,CASRGVEGATDTQYF
TRBV6-5,TRBJ2-7,NA,NA,TGTGCCAGCAGTTACTTAGGGAGTACCTACGAGCAGTACTTC,CASSYLGSTYEQYF
TRBV12-3/TRBV12-4,TRBJ2-7,few,NA,TGTGCCAGCAGTTTAGCCCCCCTCGAGCAGTACTTC,CASSLAPLEQYF
TRBV11-2,TRBJ1-6,NA,NA,TGTGCCAGCAGCTTAGGGAGACAGGTGGTGTATAATTCACCCCTCCACTTT,CASSLGRQVVYNSPLHF
TRBV27,TRBJ2-2,NA,TRBD2,TGTGCCAGCAGTCTCAGCGGGGGGGCTCCCGGGGAGCTGTTTTTT,CASSLSGGAPGELFF
TRBV7-9,TRBJ1-1,once,TRBD1,TGTGCCAGCAACCGGGACAGGCCGGGGGAAGCTTTCTTT,CASNRDRPGEAFF
TRBV7-3,TRBJ2-3,NA,TRBD2,TGTGCCAGCAGTTTAGGACTAGCGGCCACAGATACGCAGTATTTT,CASSLGLAATDTQYF
TRBV9,TRBJ1-2,NA,NA,TGTGCCAGCAGCGTAGGTGGCAGAACCTTTGACTATGGCTACACCTTC,CASSVGGRTFDYGYTF
TRBV9,TRBJ2-7,NA,NA,TGTGCCAGCAGCCCCCGGGGTGCCCACGAGCAGTACTTC,CASSPRGAHEQYF
TRBV20-1,TRBJ1-2,NA,NA,TGCAGTGCTGGACAACTAATGTGGTCATCCTTC,CSAGQLMWSSF
TRBV15,TRBJ1-2,NA,NA,TGTGCCACCAGCAGAACAGGGTGGGGCTACACCTTC,CATSRTGWGYTF
TRBV7-2,TRBJ1-6,NA,NA,TGTGCCAGCAGCTTAGGACAAAATTCACCCCTCCACTTT,CASSLGQNSPLHF
TRBV7-2,TRBJ2-2,NA,NA,TGTGCCAGCAGCTTACGTCGGGGGATCACCGGGGAGCTGTTTTTT,CASSLRRGITGELFF
TRBV4-1,TRBJ1-3,few,NA,TGCGCCAGCAGCCAAGATCGTAGCACTGCCAGCTCTGGAAACACCATATATTTT,CASSQDRSTASSGNTIYF
TRBV10-1,TRBJ1-5,NA,NA,TGCGCCAGCATCGGCAGGAATCAGCCCCAGCATTTT,CASIGRNQPQHF